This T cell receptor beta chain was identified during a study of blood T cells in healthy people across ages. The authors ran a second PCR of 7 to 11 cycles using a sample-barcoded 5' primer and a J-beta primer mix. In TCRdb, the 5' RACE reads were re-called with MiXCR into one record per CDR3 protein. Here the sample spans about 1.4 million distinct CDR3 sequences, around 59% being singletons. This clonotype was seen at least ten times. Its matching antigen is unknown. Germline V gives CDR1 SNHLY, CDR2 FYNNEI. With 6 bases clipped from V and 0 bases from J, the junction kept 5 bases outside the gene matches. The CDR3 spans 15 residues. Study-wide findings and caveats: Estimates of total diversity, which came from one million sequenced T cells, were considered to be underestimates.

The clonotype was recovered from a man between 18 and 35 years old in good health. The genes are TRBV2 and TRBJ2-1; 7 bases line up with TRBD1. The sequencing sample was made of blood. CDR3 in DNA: TGTGCCAGCAGAAGAGGGGGCAGCTCCTACAATGAGCAGTTCTTC. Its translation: CASRRGGSSYNEQFF.